This TCR beta chain was observed in a study of cytomegalovirus exposure and HLA in healthy donors. Germline V CDR1 and CDR2: MDHEN, SYDVKM. V lost 2 bases, J lost 1 base, and 11 bases lay in between. The length of the CDR3 is 15 residues. PCR used 60 Vbeta primers and 13 Jbeta primers. Generated by immunoSEQ multiplex PCR, the TCRdb table keeps only in-frame clones and is missing some. Found here are roughly 34,000 clones, roughly 80% of them singletons; the top ten hold 5% to 6.5%. The V gene is TRBV28, the J gene TRBJ1-1, with a possible D match to TRBD1 (5 bases). The receptor's source is a male donor in good health and CMV-seronegative. The sample comprised PBMCs. CDR3 nucleotides: TGTGCCAGCAGTTTACGGGGAGGGGCGAACACTGAAGCTTTCTTT. It codes for CASSLRGGANTEAFF.